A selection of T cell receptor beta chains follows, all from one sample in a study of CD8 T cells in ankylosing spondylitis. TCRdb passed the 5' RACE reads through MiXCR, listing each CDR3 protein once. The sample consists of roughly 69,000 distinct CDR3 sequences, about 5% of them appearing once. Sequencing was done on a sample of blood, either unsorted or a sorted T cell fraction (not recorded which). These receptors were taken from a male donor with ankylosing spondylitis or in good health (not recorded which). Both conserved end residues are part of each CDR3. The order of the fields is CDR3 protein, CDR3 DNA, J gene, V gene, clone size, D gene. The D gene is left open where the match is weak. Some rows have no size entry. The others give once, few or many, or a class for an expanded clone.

CDR3: CASTITGTVNTEAFF
DNA: TGTGCCAGCACCATTACCGGGACGGTGAACACTGAAGCTTTCTTT
J: TRBJ1-1
V: TRBV28
size: many
D: .

CDR3: CASSRTTDTQYF
DNA: TGTGCCAGCAGCCGAACCACAGATACGCAGTATTTT
J: TRBJ2-3
V: TRBV7-2
size: many
D: .

CDR3: CASSQGDRAYEQYF
DNA: TGTGCCAGCAGCCAAGGGGACAGAGCCTACGAGCAGTACTTC
J: TRBJ2-7
V: TRBV3-1
size: many
D: TRBD1

CDR3: CASSAQEGNTIYF
DNA: TGTGCCAGCAGCGCCCAGGAGGGGAACACCATATATTTT
J: TRBJ1-3
V: TRBV7-6
size: many
D: .

CDR3: CASSSGNSGVPSF
DNA: TGTGCCAGCAGCTCAGGGAATAGCGGGGTACCGTCCTTC
J: TRBJ2-1
V: TRBV7-2
size: .
D: TRBD2

CDR3: CASSLVQGATDGYTF
DNA: TGCGCCAGCAGCTTGGTTCAGGGGGCAACTGATGGCTACACCTTC
J: TRBJ1-2
V: TRBV5-1
size: many
D: TRBD1

CDR3: CARGSEGYTF
DNA: TGTGCCAGAGGCAGTGAAGGCTACACCTTC
J: TRBJ1-2
V: TRBV4-2
size: many
D: .

CDR3: CASSPDRGTPRTEAFF
DNA: TGTGCCAGCAGCCCGGACAGGGGTACCCCAAGGACTGAAGCTTTCTTT
J: TRBJ1-1
V: TRBV3-1
size: many
D: TRBD1

CDR3: CASSEGQAMETQYF
DNA: TGTGCCAGCAGTGAAGGGCAGGCTATGGAGACCCAGTACTTC
J: TRBJ2-5
V: TRBV2
size: many
D: .

CDR3: CSAPTGGSYNEQFF
DNA: TGCAGCGCCCCAACGGGGGGCTCCTACAATGAGCAGTTCTTC
J: TRBJ2-1
V: TRBV29-1
size: many
D: TRBD2

CDR3: CSARQGSALNQPQHF
DNA: TGCAGTGCTCGACAGGGTTCCGCTCTAAATCAGCCCCAGCATTTT
J: TRBJ1-5
V: TRBV20-1
size: many
D: TRBD1

CDR3: CASSLGGGWNQPQHF
DNA: TGTGCCAGCAGTTTGGGGGGGGGGTGGAATCAGCCCCAGCATTTT
J: TRBJ1-5
V: TRBV6-5
size: many
D: .

CDR3: CSARARTRQSQETQYF
DNA: TGCAGTGCTAGGGCCCGGACGAGGCAGTCCCAAGAGACCCAGTACTTC
J: TRBJ2-5
V: TRBV20-1
size: many
D: .

CDR3: CASSLPGTAPGKLFF
DNA: TGTGCCAGCAGTCTCCCCGGGACAGCCCCAGGAAAACTGTTTTTT
J: TRBJ1-4
V: TRBV28
size: many
D: TRBD1

CDR3: CASSLLEGMTEAFF
DNA: TGTGCCAGCAGTTTATTAGAGGGGATGACTGAAGCTTTCTTT
J: TRBJ1-1
V: TRBV6-5
size: many
D: .

CDR3: CATSRDRTGELFF
DNA: TGTGCCACCAGCAGAGATAGAACCGGGGAGCTGTTTTTT
J: TRBJ2-2
V: TRBV15
size: .
D: .

CDR3: CSARDRARNQETQYF
DNA: TGCAGTGCTAGGGACAGGGCGAGAAACCAAGAGACCCAGTACTTC
J: TRBJ2-5
V: TRBV20-1
size: .
D: TRBD1

CDR3: CASGLPVTDTQYF
DNA: TGTGCCAGCGGACTACCAGTCACAGATACGCAGTATTTT
J: TRBJ2-3
V: TRBV7-9
size: .
D: .

CDR3: CASSLEGDEQYF
DNA: TGCGCCAGCAGCTTGGAGGGGGACGAGCAGTACTTC
J: TRBJ2-7
V: TRBV5-1
size: many
D: .

CDR3: CASSSPPTYEQYF
DNA: TGTGCCAGCAGCTCACCTCCGACCTACGAGCAGTACTTC
J: TRBJ2-7
V: TRBV12-3/TRBV12-4
size: many
D: .

CDR3: CASSSTTESNQPQHF
DNA: TGTGCCAGCAGTTCGACGACAGAGAGCAATCAGCCCCAGCATTTT
J: TRBJ1-5
V: TRBV12-3/TRBV12-4
size: many
D: .

CDR3: CATGDPVSAKNIQYF
DNA: TGTGCCACTGGAGACCCGGTATCAGCCAAAAACATTCAGTACTTC
J: TRBJ2-4
V: TRBV10-3
size: many
D: .

CDR3: CASSRTREIRSYNEQFF
DNA: TGTGCCAGCAGCCGTACCAGGGAAATCCGCTCCTACAATGAGCAGTTCTTC
J: TRBJ2-1
V: TRBV11-2
size: many
D: .

CDR3: CASSQVGVGNEQFF
DNA: TGTGCCAGCAGCCAAGTCGGGGTCGGAAATGAGCAGTTCTTC
J: TRBJ2-1
V: TRBV3-1
size: many
D: .

CDR3: CAISEPSQGPQETQYF
DNA: TGTGCCATCAGTGAGCCAAGCCAAGGGCCACAAGAGACCCAGTACTTC
J: TRBJ2-5
V: TRBV10-3
size: many
D: .

CDR3: CASSEAGNNQPQHF
DNA: TGTGCCAGCAGTGAGGCAGGGAACAATCAGCCCCAGCATTTT
J: TRBJ1-5
V: TRBV6-1
size: many
D: .

CDR3: CAISEPRTGFNEQYF
DNA: TGTGCCATCAGTGAGCCTAGGACAGGGTTTAACGAGCAGTACTTC
J: TRBJ2-7
V: TRBV10-3
size: many
D: TRBD1

CDR3: CASSPPGLRATGELFF
DNA: TGCGCCAGCAGCCCTCCGGGGCTCCGGGCCACCGGGGAGCTGTTTTTT
J: TRBJ2-2
V: TRBV5-1
size: many
D: .

CDR3: CASSSRGLGEAQYF
DNA: TGTGCCAGCAGTTCCCGGGGCCTTGGGGAGGCCCAGTACTTC
J: TRBJ2-5
V: TRBV28
size: .
D: .

CDR3: CASSVDWTATYEQYF
DNA: TGTGCCAGCAGCGTAGATTGGACAGCAACCTACGAGCAGTACTTC
J: TRBJ2-7
V: TRBV9
size: few
D: .

CDR3: CASSSYGTANTGELFF
DNA: TGCGCCAGCAGCTCTTACGGGACAGCGAACACCGGGGAGCTGTTTTTT
J: TRBJ2-2
V: TRBV5-1
size: many
D: TRBD1

CDR3: CASSPTSGAFNEQFF
DNA: TGTGCCAGCAGCCCCACTAGCGGGGCGTTCAATGAGCAGTTCTTC
J: TRBJ2-1
V: TRBV7-8
size: many
D: TRBD2

CDR3: CCARPSRLRSQQETQYF
DNA: TGCTGTGCTAGGCCCTCTCGTCTTCGCAGCCAGCAAGAGACCCAGTACTTC
J: TRBJ2-5
V: TRBV20-1
size: few
D: .

CDR3: CASSLGAVGSGEQYF
DNA: TGTGCCAGCAGCTTAGGTGCCGTCGGGTCGGGAGAGCAGTACTTC
J: TRBJ2-7
V: TRBV7-3
size: many
D: .

CDR3: CASSLSRLAGKYEQYF
DNA: TGTGCCAGCAGCCTTTCTAGACTAGCGGGGAAATACGAGCAGTACTTC
J: TRBJ2-7
V: TRBV7-8
size: many
D: TRBD2

CDR3: CASSLPPGGLNTEAFF
DNA: TGTGCCAGCAGCTTACCCCCTGGGGGGTTGAACACTGAAGCTTTCTTT
J: TRBJ1-1
V: TRBV7-8
size: many
D: .

CDR3: CSVEYRAGGYGYTF
DNA: TGCAGCGTTGAATACCGGGCAGGGGGCTATGGCTACACCTTC
J: TRBJ1-2
V: TRBV29-1
size: many
D: TRBD1

CDR3: CASSWRREKLFF
DNA: TGTGCCAGCAGTTGGCGACGTGAAAAACTGTTTTTT
J: TRBJ1-4
V: TRBV28
size: many
D: .

CDR3: CSARETVRYEQFF
DNA: TGCAGTGCTAGAGAGACGGTGAGGTATGAGCAGTTCTTC
J: TRBJ2-1
V: TRBV20-1
size: many
D: .

CDR3: CASSPKGRTGELFF
DNA: TGTGCCAGCAGCCCAAAGGGAAGGACCGGGGAGCTGTTTTTT
J: TRBJ2-2
V: TRBV7-2
size: many
D: .

CDR3: CASSFFRTDTQYF
DNA: TGTGCCAGCAGTTTTTTCCGCACAGATACGCAGTATTTT
J: TRBJ2-3
V: TRBV28
size: many
D: .